The 18 T cell receptor beta chains presented below share a single source sample, sequenced in a study of patients and donors after allogeneic stem cell transplantation. TCRdb ran MiXCR on the RT-PCR reads and lists one entry per CDR3 protein. The data show approximately 200,000 distinct CDR3 sequences, less than 50% seen once. Sequencing was performed on blood, either unsorted or a sorted T cell fraction (not recorded which). Receptors originate from a human donor who was either an allogeneic HSCT recipient or a stem cell or donor lymphocyte infusion donor (not recorded which). It is not recorded whose cells these are; they may come from a transplant donor.

This clonotype was seen a few times. V is TRBV12-3 or TRBV12-4 and J is TRBJ1-4; 8 bases agree with TRBD1. V lost 2 bases and J lost 7; bases outside the gene matches: 6. The CDR3 totals 15 residues. In nucleotides, the CDR3 is TGTGCCAGCAGTTTAAGGACAGGGACTTCTGAAAAACTGTTTTTT. This sequence encodes CASSLRTGTSEKLFF.

The chain recombines TRBV3-1 with TRBJ1-3, with a tentative D call TRBD1 (5 bases). V was cut by 0 bases and J by 0 bases, with 12 bases left in between. Germline V gene lookup returns CDR1 LGHDT and CDR2 YNNKEL (reference sequence). The CDR3 extends over 17 amino acids. The CDR3 DNA follows: TGTGCCAGCAGCCAAGATACCGGGGCCCACTCTGGAAACACCATATATTTT. Translated, it gives CASSQDTGAHSGNTIYF.

This sequence joins TRBV6-2 or TRBV6-3 and TRBJ1-1; D not resolved. Trimming removed 0 bases from V and 6 bases from J, with 11 bases in between. CDR3 length: 14 residues. The germline V gene encodes CDR1 MNHEY and CDR2 SVGEGT. The CDR3 DNA is TGTGCCAGCAGTTACTCTAAGTGGGGATCTGAAGCTTTCTTT. This translates into CASSYSKWGSEAFF.

This clonotype appeared a few times. The rearrangement uses TRBV7-2 and TRBJ1-2; D call uncertain. This CDR3 contains 16 residues. Germline V gene data show CDR1 as SGHTA and CDR2 as FQGNSA. Trimming removed 1 base at V and 4 bases at J, with 16 bases between. The CDR3 DNA reads TGTGCCAGCAGCTTAGTGGCCGGTAGAGCAGGCTATGGCTACACCTTC. It translates to CASSLVAGRAGYGYTF.

The chain couples TRBV4-3 to TRBJ2-3; 9 positions agree with TRBD2. Germline CDR1 LGHNA, CDR2 YSLEER. This CDR3 contains 15 residues. The ends lost 4 bases at V and 2 bases at J; junction bases unmatched: 4. CDR3 region: CASSRGGAFTDTQYF. The CDR3 DNA follows: TGCGCCAGCAGCCGCGGGGGGGCCTTCACAGATACGCAGTATTTT.

The J gene is TRBJ1-3, the V gene TRBV6-5; 10 nucleotides agree with TRBD1. The V segment lost 6 bases and the J segment 0 bases; nucleotides outside the gene matches: 5. The germline V gene encodes CDR1 MNHEY and CDR2 SVGAGI. The CDR3 spans 16 residues. The CDR3 spells CASRRQGAFSGNTIYF. CDR3 DNA: TGTGCCAGCAGGCGACAGGGGGCATTCTCTGGAAACACCATATATTTT.

This clonotype has a single count. The chain has TRBV3-1 and TRBJ1-2; D is undetermined. CDR3 length: 14 residues. Germline V gives CDR1 LGHDT, CDR2 YNNKEL (reference sequence). V lost 4 bases and J lost 0, with 9 bases in between. CDR3: CASSPPDSNYGYTF. In DNA, the CDR3 is TGTGCCAGCAGCCCCCCAGATTCTAACTATGGCTACACCTTC. Filled out from reference TRBV3-1 and TRBJ1-2, the complete variable domain reads DTAVSQTPKYLVTQMGNDKSIKCEQNLGHDTMYWYKQDSKKFLKIMFSYNNKELIINETVPNRFSPKSPDKAHLNLHINSLELGDSAVYFCASSPPDSNYGYTFGSGTRLTVV.

This clonotype has a handful of counts. This sequence joins TRBV2 and TRBJ1-5; D uncertain. With 5 bases removed from V and 7 bases from J, the gap between germline ends came to 12 bases. Germline values: CDR1 SNHLY, CDR2 FYNNEI. This CDR3 has 13 amino acids. Here the CDR3 DNA reads TGTGCCAGCAGTTCGCAGGCCTGGCAGCCCCAGCATTTT. This gives the protein CASSSQAWQPQHF.

To note about this clonotype: One end of the junction is discordant with germline, which a read error may explain. This chain connects TRBV15 to TRBJ2-1; D may be TRBD1 (6 bases). The germline CDR1 and CDR2 sequences are LNHNV and YYDKDF (reference sequence). CDR3 length equals 12 residues. DNA for the CDR3: TGTGCCACCAGCATTTGGGGTGGGGGCAGGAGCTTC. This encodes CATSIWGGGRSF.

This rearrangement joins TRBV27 to TRBJ2-7, with a weak D call TRBD2 (5 bases). CDR1 MNHEY and CDR2 SMNVEV come from the germline V gene (reference sequence). The germline V and J ends were trimmed by 6 bases and 4 bases, with 19 bases remaining between them. The CDR3 has 15 residues. Here the CDR3 DNA reads TGTGCCAGCAGATTCTCCCTGGTCGGGAAATACGAGCAGTACTTC. It yields the protein CASRFSLVGKYEQYF.

In its sample, this clonotype was seen a few times. The chain combines TRBV24-1 with TRBJ2-2; TRBD1 matches 7 bases. CDR3 length: 14 residues. V gave up 9 bases and J gave up 4 bases; unmatched junction bases: 7. In germline, CDR1 is KGHDR, CDR2 SFDVKD. The CDR3 sequence is CATSRDSITGELFF. The DNA for the CDR3 is TGTGCCACCTCCCGGGACAGCATCACCGGGGAGCTGTTTTTT.

CDR3 sequence: CASKRRISEKLFF. The CDR3 DNA is TGTGCCAGCAAGAGACGGATAAGTGAAAAACTGTTTTTT. V is TRBV28 and J is TRBJ1-4; D call uncertain. Germline V lookup: CDR1 MDHEN, CDR2 SYDVKM. This CDR3 spans 13 amino acids. Trimming took off 7 bases at V and 7 bases at J, with 13 bases between the two ends.

This chain uses TRBV2 with TRBJ2-2, with D perhaps matching TRBD1 (5 bases). The CDR3 contains 13 residues. V lost 6 bases to trimming and J lost 4 bases, with 9 bases between them. Germline CDR1 SNHLY, CDR2 FYNNEI. Written as DNA, the CDR3 is TGTGCCAGCAGGCCCACAGGCACCGGGGAGCTGTTTTTT. This codes for CASRPTGTGELFF. Supplemented by reference TRBV2 and TRBJ2-2, the full variable domain reads EPEVTQTPSHQVTQMGQEVILRCVPISNHLYFYWYRQILGQKVEFLVSFYNNEISEKSEIFDDQFSVERPDGSNFTLKIRSTKLEDSAMYFCASRPTGTGELFFGEGSRLTVL.

This sequence joins TRBV9 and TRBJ1-2, with unresolved D. Germline V CDR1 and CDR2: SGDLS, YYNGEE. V gave up 1 base and J gave up 4 bases, with 11 bases separating them. The CDR3 totals 14 residues. CDR3 region: CASSVLEGGYGYTF. The CDR3, as DNA: TGTGCCAGCAGCGTATTGGAGGGAGGCTATGGCTACACCTTC.

The V and J genes are TRBV12-3 or TRBV12-4 and TRBJ2-4; D unresolved. V gave up 7 bases and J gave up 3 bases, with 13 bases separating them. This CDR3 has 14 amino acids. The DNA of the CDR3 is TGTGCCAGCACCTCCGGGCGTGGCAAAAACATTCAGTACTTC. This encodes CASTSGRGKNIQYF.

V is TRBV4-2 and J is TRBJ2-5; TRBD2 might be the D (5 bases). This CDR3 is 14 amino acids long. V gave up 6 bases and J gave up 0 bases, with 11 bases separating them. CDR1 is LGHNA, CDR2 YNFKEQ, per germline. This CDR3 is CASRRTGYQETQYF. CDR3 bases: TGTGCCAGCAGACGCACGGGGTACCAAGAGACCCAGTACTTC.

This clonotype was counted only a few times. The CDR3 is CAISERRTGAYEQYF. DNA for the CDR3: TGTGCCATCAGTGAGAGGAGGACAGGGGCCTACGAGCAGTACTTC. This sequence joins TRBV10-3 and TRBJ2-7, with 9 nucleotides matching TRBD1. The CDR3 sequence is 15 residues long. V dropped 2 bases and J dropped 2; count of bases not matched to a gene: 4. Germline CDR1 is ENHRY and CDR2 is SYGVKD.

This clonotype occurred a few times. This chain uses TRBV5-1 with TRBJ1-2, with unresolved D. Trimming stripped 2 bases from V and 2 bases from J, with 16 bases between. CDR1 is SGHRS, CDR2 YFSETQ, per germline. The CDR3 loop spans 16 amino acids. CDR3: CASSLAGRRPNYGYTF. The DNA for the CDR3 is TGCGCCAGCAGCTTAGCAGGACGCAGACCAAACTATGGCTACACCTTC.